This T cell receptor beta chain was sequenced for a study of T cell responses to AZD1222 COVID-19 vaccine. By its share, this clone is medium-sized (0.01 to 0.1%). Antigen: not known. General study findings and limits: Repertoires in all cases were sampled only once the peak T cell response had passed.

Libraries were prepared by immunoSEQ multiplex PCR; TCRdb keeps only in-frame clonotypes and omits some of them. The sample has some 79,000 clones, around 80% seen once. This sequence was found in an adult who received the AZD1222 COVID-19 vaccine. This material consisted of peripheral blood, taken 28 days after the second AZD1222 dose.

The DNA of the CDR3 is TGTGCCAGCAGCACTGCCGGGAGCTATGGCTACACCTTC. As protein: CASSTAGSYGYTF. The chain combines TRBV7-9 with TRBJ1-2; D ambiguous. Trimming shortened V by 5 bases and J by 4 bases, and 11 bases separated the two germline ends. Germline assignment: CDR1 SEHNR and CDR2 FQNEAQ (reference sequence). This CDR3 contains 13 residues.